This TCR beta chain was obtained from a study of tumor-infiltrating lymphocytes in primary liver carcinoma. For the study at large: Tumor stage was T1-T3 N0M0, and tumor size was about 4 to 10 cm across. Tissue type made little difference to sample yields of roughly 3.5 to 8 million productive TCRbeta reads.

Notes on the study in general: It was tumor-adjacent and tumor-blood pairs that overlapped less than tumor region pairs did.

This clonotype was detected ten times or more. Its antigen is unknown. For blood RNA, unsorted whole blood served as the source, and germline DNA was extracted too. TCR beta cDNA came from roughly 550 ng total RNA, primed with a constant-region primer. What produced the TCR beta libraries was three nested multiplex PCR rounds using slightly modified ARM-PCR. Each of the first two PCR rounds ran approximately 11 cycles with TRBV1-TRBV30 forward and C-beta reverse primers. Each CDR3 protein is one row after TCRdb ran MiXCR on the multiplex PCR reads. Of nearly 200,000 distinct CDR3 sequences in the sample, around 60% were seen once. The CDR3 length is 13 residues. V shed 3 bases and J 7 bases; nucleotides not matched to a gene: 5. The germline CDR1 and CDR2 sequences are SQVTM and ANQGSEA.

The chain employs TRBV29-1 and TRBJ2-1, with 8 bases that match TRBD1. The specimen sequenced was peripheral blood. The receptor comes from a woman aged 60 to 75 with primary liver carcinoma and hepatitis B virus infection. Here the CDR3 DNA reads TGCAGCGTTGAGGATAACAGGGGGAATGAGCAGTTCTTC. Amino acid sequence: CSVEDNRGNEQFF.